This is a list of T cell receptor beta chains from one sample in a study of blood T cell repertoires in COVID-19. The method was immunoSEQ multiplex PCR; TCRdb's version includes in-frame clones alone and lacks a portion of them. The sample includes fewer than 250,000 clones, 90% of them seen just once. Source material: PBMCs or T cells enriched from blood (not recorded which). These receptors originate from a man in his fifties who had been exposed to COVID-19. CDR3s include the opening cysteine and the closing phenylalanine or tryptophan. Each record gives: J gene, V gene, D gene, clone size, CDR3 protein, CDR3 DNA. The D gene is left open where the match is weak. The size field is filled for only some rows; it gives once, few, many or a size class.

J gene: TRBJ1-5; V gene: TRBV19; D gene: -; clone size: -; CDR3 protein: CASSMSGALRSNQPQHF; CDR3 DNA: TGTGCCAGTAGTATGTCAGGGGCCCTCCGCAGCAATCAGCCCCAGCATTTT
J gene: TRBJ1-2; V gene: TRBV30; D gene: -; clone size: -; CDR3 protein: CAWSRDSNYGYTF; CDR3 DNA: TGTGCCTGGAGTAGGGACTCCAACTATGGCTACACCTTC
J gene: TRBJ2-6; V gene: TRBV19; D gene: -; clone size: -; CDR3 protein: CASRGTGAGANVLTF; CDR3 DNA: TGTGCCAGTAGAGGTACAGGTGCAGGGGCCAACGTCCTGACTTTC
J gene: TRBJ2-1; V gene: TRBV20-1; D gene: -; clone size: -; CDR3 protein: CSASRQDFAYNEQFF; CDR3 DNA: TGCAGTGCTAGTCGCCAGGACTTCGCCTACAATGAGCAGTTCTTC
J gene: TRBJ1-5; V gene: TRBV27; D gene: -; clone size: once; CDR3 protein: CASSLQGNQPQHF; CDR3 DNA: TGTGCCAGCAGTTTGCAGGGCAATCAGCCCCAGCATTTT
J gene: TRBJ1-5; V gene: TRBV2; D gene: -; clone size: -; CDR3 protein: CASSADFGSNQPQHF; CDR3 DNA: TGTGCCAGCAGTGCGGACTTCGGTAGCAATCAGCCCCAGCATTTT
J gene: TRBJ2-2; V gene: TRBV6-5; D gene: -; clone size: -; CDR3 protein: CASERQGSDSGELFF; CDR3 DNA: TGTGCCAGCGAACGGCAGGGCAGTGATTCCGGGGAGCTGTTTTTT
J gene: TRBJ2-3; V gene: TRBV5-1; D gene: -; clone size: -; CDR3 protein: CASSLAPRGTSTDTQYF; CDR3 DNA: TGCGCCAGCAGCTTGGCCCCGCGGGGAACTAGCACAGATACGCAGTATTTT
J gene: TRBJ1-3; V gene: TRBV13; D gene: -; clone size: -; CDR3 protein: CASSFPPPTSAIYF; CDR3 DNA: TGTGCCAGCAGCTTCCCCCCGCCTACCTCTGCCATATATTTT
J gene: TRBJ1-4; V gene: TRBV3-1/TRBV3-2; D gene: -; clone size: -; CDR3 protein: CASSQYLEQLFF; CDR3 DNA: TGTGCCAGCAGCCAATATCTGGAACAGCTGTTTTTT
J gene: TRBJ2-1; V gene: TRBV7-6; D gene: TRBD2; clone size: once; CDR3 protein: CASSPLPGLEVVYEQFF; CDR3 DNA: TGTGCCAGCAGCCCCCTCCCGGGACTAGAAGTTGTCTATGAGCAGTTCTTC
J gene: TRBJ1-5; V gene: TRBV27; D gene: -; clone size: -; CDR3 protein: CASRLQGPSNQPQHF; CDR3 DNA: TGTGCCAGCAGACTACAGGGTCCTTCGAATCAGCCCCAGCATTTT
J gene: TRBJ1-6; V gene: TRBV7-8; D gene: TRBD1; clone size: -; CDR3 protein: CASSITGDNSPLHF; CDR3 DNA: TGTGCCAGCAGCATAACAGGGGATAATTCACCCCTCCACTTT
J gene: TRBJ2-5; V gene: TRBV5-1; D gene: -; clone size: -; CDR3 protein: CASSLGRGFQETQYF; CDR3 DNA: TGCGCCAGCAGCTTGGGAAGGGGTTTCCAAGAGACCCAGTACTTC
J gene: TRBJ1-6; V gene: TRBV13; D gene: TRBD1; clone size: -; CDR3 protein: CASSPDRGFYSPLHF; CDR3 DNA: TGTGCCAGCAGCCCAGACAGGGGATTTTATTCACCCCTCCACTTT
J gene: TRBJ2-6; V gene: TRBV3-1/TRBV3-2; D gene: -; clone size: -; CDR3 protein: CASSTKSGGEGNVLTF; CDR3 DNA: TGTGCCAGCAGTACCAAGAGTGGAGGGGAAGGCAACGTCCTGACTTTC
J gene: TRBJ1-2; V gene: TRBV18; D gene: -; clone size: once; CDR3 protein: CASSPQPLNNYGYTF; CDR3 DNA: TGTGCCAGCTCACCACAGCCTCTCAATAACTATGGCTACACCTTC
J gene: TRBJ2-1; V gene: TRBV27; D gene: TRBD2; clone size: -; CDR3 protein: CASSPRTSGYNEQFF; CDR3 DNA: TGTGCCAGCAGTCCCCGGACTAGCGGATACAATGAGCAGTTCTTC
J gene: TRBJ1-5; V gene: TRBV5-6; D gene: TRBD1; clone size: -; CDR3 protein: CASTTGEGQPQHF; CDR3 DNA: TGTGCCAGCACGACAGGGGAAGGTCAGCCCCAGCATTTT
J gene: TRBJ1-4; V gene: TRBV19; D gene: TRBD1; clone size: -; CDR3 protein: CASRFTGTGHEKLFF; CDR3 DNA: TGTGCCAGTAGGTTCACCGGGACAGGGCACGAAAAACTGTTTTTT
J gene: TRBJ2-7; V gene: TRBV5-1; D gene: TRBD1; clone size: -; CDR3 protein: CASSGRQGIGDEQYF; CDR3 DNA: TGCGCCAGCAGCGGAAGACAGGGGATCGGGGACGAGCAGTACTTC
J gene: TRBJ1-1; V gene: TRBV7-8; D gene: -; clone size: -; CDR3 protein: CASSPLGGVATEAFF; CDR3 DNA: TGTGCCAGCAGCCCTTTGGGGGGGGTGGCCACTGAAGCTTTCTTT
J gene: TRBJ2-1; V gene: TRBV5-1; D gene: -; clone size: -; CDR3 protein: CASSITVDEQFF; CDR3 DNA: TGCGCCAGCAGCATAACAGTCGATGAGCAGTTCTTC
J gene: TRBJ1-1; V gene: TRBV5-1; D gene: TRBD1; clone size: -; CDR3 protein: CASSSSGQGAWAFF; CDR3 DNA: TGCGCCAGCAGCTCCTCAGGACAGGGGGCTTGGGCTTTCTTT
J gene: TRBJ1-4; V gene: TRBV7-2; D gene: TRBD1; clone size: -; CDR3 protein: CASSARTGVEKLFF; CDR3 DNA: TGTGCCAGCAGCGCTAGGACAGGGGTTGAAAAACTGTTTTTT
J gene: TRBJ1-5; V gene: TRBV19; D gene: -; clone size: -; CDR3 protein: CASSNNRKNQPQHF; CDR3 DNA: TGTGCCAGTAGTAATAACAGGAAAAATCAGCCCCAGCATTTT
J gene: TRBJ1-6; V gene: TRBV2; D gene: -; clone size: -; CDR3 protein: CASSDSQGYSPLHF; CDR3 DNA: TGTGCCAGCAGTGATTCCCAGGGTTATTCACCCCTCCACTTT
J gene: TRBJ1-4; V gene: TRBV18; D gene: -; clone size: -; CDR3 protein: CASSPGGNEKLFF; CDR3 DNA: TGTGCCAGCTCACCCGGCGGTAATGAAAAACTGTTTTTT
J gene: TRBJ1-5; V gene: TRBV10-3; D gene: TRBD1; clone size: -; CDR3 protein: CAISESSGQGDQPQHF; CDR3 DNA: TGTGCCATCAGTGAGTCGTCGGGCCAGGGGGACCAGCCCCAGCATTTT
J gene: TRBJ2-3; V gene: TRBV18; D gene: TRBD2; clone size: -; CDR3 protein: CASSPRSGSGTDTQYF; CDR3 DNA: TGTGCCAGCTCACCAAGGAGCGGGAGTGGCACAGATACGCAGTATTTT
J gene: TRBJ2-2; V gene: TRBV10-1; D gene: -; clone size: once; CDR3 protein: CASSESVGVANTGELFF; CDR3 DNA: TGCGCCAGCAGTGAGTCAGTGGGCGTCGCGAACACCGGGGAGCTGTTTTTT
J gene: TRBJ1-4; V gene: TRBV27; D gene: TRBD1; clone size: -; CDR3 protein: CASAPGGLREKLFF; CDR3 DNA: TGTGCCAGCGCCCCAGGGGGCTTACGTGAAAAACTGTTTTTT
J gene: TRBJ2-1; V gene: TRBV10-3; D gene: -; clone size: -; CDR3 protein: CAISELHNNEQFF; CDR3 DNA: TGTGCCATCAGTGAATTACATAACAATGAGCAGTTCTTC
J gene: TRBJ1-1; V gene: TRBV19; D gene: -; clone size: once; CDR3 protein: CASSTGTLNTEAFF; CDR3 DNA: TGTGCCAGTAGTACCGGGACATTGAACACTGAAGCTTTCTTT
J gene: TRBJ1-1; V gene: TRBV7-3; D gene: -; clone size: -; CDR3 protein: CASSKQGSDTEAFF; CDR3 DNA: TGTGCCAGCAGCAAGCAGGGGTCGGACACTGAAGCTTTCTTT
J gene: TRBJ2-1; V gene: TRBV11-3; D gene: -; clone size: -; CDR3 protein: CASSPVGSYNEQFF; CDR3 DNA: TGTGCCAGCAGCCCGGTGGGCAGTTACAATGAGCAGTTCTTC
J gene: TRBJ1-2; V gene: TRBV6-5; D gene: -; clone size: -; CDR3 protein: CASRIQGYGYTF; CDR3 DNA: TGTGCCAGCAGGATACAGGGATATGGCTACACCTTC